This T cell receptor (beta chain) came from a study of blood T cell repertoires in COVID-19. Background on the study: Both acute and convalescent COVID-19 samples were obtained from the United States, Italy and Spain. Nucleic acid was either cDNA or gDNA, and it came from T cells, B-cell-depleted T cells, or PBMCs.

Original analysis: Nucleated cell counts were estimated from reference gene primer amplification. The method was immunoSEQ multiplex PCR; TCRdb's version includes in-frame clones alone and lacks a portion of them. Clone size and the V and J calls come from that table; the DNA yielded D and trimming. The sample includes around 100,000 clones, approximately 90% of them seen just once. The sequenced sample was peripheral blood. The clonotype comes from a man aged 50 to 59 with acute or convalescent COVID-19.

DNA of the CDR3: TGTGCCAGCAGTTTGGGGGGAAGGAACGAGCAGTACTTC. Translated: CASSLGGRNEQYF. The genes are TRBV27 and TRBJ2-7, with D possibly being TRBD2 (6 bases). CDR3 length: 13 amino acids. CDR1 is MNHEY, CDR2 SMNVEV, per germline (reference sequence). With 3 bases removed from V and 5 bases from J, the gap between germline ends came to 11 bases.